This T cell receptor beta chain came from a study of monozygotic twins with inflammatory bowel disease. Study results and limitations: Whereas healthy co-twins had higher TCRbeta diversity (inverse Simpson), IBD patients had lower diversity. Part of the variability in patient repertoires may have come from differing immunosuppressive treatments.

CDR1 DFQATT and CDR2 SNEGSKA come from the germline V gene (reference sequence). This CDR3 has 17 amino acids. Around 3,600 ng of total RNA went into each TCR library. TCRdb processed the 5' RACE reads again and assigns one entry to each CDR3 protein, with no DNA. Recorded for this sample: 300,000 to 350,000 distinct CDR3 sequences. In regard to this clonotype: Antigen specificity is unknown.

The rearrangement links TRBV20-1 to TRBJ2-2; there is no DNA to check the TCRdb D call of TRBD2. The TCR sequence derives from a human donor with ulcerative colitis or Crohn's disease, or a healthy co-twin of an affected twin (not recorded which). Sequenced material: blood. CDR3 residues: CSARGGSGGANTGELFF.